The 8 T cell receptor beta chains reported below all come from one sample, sequenced in a study of cytotoxic CD8 clonotypes in ibrutinib-treated CLL. Libraries were prepared by immunoSEQ multiplex PCR; TCRdb keeps only in-frame clonotypes and omits some of them. The sample contains under 150,000 clones, about 91% of which appear only once. Sequences were derived from PBMCs, sampled after 12 months of ibrutinib treatment. These receptors were obtained from a human donor with chronic lymphocytic leukemia.

The chain employs TRBV14 and TRBJ1-1; D is uncertain. The CDR3 sequence is 15 residues long. Germline V gene lookup returns CDR1 SGHDN and CDR2 FVKESK. Trimming pared 1 base from V and 2 bases from J, leaving 11 bases between. The CDR3 sequence is CASSQVAGINTEAFF. The CDR3 DNA is TGTGCCAGCAGCCAAGTTGCCGGCATTAACACTGAAGCTTTCTTT.

The chain is built from TRBV2 and TRBJ2-7, with a possible D match to TRBD1 (5 bases). Germline loops: CDR1 SNHLY, CDR2 FYNNEI. Trimming left V 6 bases short and J 1 base short, with 7 bases between. There are 12 residues in the CDR3. In nucleotides, the CDR3 is TGTGCCAGCAGCCCAGGGTCCTACGAGCAGTACTTC. It is translated as CASSPGSYEQYF.

The chain couples TRBV21-1 to TRBJ2-1; the table's TRBD2 call for D was not verified on the DNA. TRBV21-1 is an annotated pseudogene. The CDR3 runs to 15 residues. CDR3: CASSTSGRTYNEQFF. CDR3 bases: TGTGCCAGCAGCACTAGCGGGAGGACATACAATGAGCAGTTCTTC.

The J gene is TRBJ2-7, the V gene TRBV5-4; D call uncertain. Germline V lookup: CDR1 SGHNT, CDR2 YYREEE (reference sequence). V was clipped by 4 bases and J by 4 bases, with 9 bases between them. CDR3 size: 12 residues. CDR3 bases: TGTGCCAGCAGCCCCGACGGGTACGAGCAGTACTTC. Protein product: CASSPDGYEQYF.

The chain employs TRBV7-6 and TRBJ1-2, with TRBD1 matching 9 bases. CDR1 is SGHVS and CDR2 is FNYEAQ in the germline V gene. The J segment lost 6 bases and the V segment lost 4 bases, leaving 6 bases of the junction unmatched. The CDR3 loop spans 14 amino acids. The CDR3 nucleotides are TGTGCCAGCAGCTCCGAACAGGGGGCAGATGGCTACACCTTC. Amino acid sequence: CASSSEQGADGYTF.

In nucleotides, the CDR3 is TGTGCCAGCAGCTTGACGGGACCTCTAACAGGCGAGCAGTACTTC. Translating gives CASSLTGPLTGEQYF. The chain is built from TRBV5-4 and TRBJ2-7; tentatively, D is TRBD1 or TRBD2 (5 bases each). The CDR3 has 15 amino acids. From germline, CDR1 is SGHNT and CDR2 YYREEE (reference sequence). The V end was cut by 1 base, the J end by 6 bases, with 17 bases between.

V usage is TRBV4-2 and J usage is TRBJ2-7; D gene unclear. Germline V gives CDR1 LGHNA, CDR2 YNFKEQ. The CDR3 totals 11 residues. V was cut by 1 base and J by 2 bases, with 0 bases left in between. CDR3 sequence: CASSQAYEQYF. For the CDR3, the DNA is TGTGCCAGCAGCCAAGCCTACGAGCAGTACTTC.

The V call is TRBV19, the J call TRBJ2-7; unclear D gene. There are 15 residues in the CDR3. CDR1 is LNHDA and CDR2 is SQIVND in the germline V gene (reference sequence). Deletions cut 7 bases from V and 1 base from J, with 17 bases between. The CDR3 DNA reads as TGTGCCAGTATGGACGGGCAGGCGCAATCCTACGAGCAGTACTTC. Translation gives CASMDGQAQSYEQYF. Complete variable domain (other parts from reference TRBV19 and TRBJ2-7): DGGITQSPKYLFRKEGQNVTLSCEQNLNHDAMYWYRQDPGQGLRLIYYSQIVNDFQKGDIAEGYSVSREKKESFPLTVTSAQKNPTAFYLCASMDGQAQSYEQYFGPGTRLTVT.